The 14 T cell receptor beta chains in this list originate from one sample, sequenced in a study of blood T cell repertoires in COVID-19. Generated by immunoSEQ multiplex PCR, the TCRdb table keeps only in-frame clones and is missing some. The sample lists over 90,000 clones, about 84% seen once, with around a quarter in the top ten. The sequenced sample consisted of peripheral blood. The receptors here all came from a man older than 75 with active or convalescent COVID-19.

The rearrangement joins TRBV7-9 to TRBJ2-5; 7 bases match TRBD2. Germline V gene data show CDR1 as SEHNR and CDR2 as FQNEAQ (reference sequence). J was trimmed by 2 bases and V by 5 bases; bases with no gene match: 14. This CDR3 has 17 amino acids. The CDR3 region has the DNA TGTGCCAGCAGCCCCCGTAGATTGCGGGGGAGTCAAGAGACCCAGTACTTC. This gives the protein CASSPRRLRGSQETQYF.

Only one count was recorded for this clone. The chain couples TRBV5-1 to TRBJ1-1; 10 bases align to TRBD1. With V trimmed by 5 bases and J by 5 bases, 9 bases remained unmatched. The CDR3 sequence is 15 residues long. The germline gives CDR1 SGHRS, CDR2 YFSETQ. The CDR3 nucleotides are TGCGCCAGCAGTTGGGGACAGGGGTTGGAGACTGAAGCTTTCTTT. Translating it yields CASSWGQGLETEAFF. The variable domain in full, with the rest retrieved from reference TRBV5-1 and TRBJ1-1, is KAGVTQTPRYLIKTRGQQVTLSCSPISGHRSVSWYQQTPGQGLQFLFEYFSETQRNKGNFPGRFSGRQFSNSRSEMNVSTLELGDSALYLCASSWGQGLETEAFFGQGTRLTVV.

This rearrangement joins TRBV23-1 to TRBJ2-2, with D hard to call. TRBV23-1 is identified as an open reading frame with a role that is uncertain. Trimming cost V 6 bases and J 1 base, with 9 bases left between them. There are 14 residues in the CDR3. Here the CDR3 reads CASSRYMNTGELFF. The DNA for the CDR3 is TGCGCCAGCAGCCGTTACATGAACACCGGGGAGCTGTTTTTT.

The rearrangement links TRBV18 to TRBJ2-6; D uncertain. The V end was cut by 2 bases, the J end by 1 base, with 6 bases between. The CDR3 is 15 residues long. CDR1 and CDR2 (germline): KGHSH, LQKENI. The CDR3 region is CASSPSRSGANVLTF. Here the CDR3 DNA reads TGTGCCAGCTCACCAAGCCGATCTGGGGCCAACGTCCTGACTTTC. The variable domain in full, with the rest retrieved from reference TRBV18 and TRBJ2-6, is NAGVMQNPRHLVRRRGQEARLRCSPMKGHSHVYWYRQLPEEGLKFMVYLQKENIIDESGMPKERFSAEFPKEGPSILRIQQVVRGDSAAYFCASSPSRSGANVLTFGAGSRLTVL.

The table lists this clone with many counts. This sequence joins TRBV27 and TRBJ2-3; D is uncertain. CDR1 and CDR2 from the germline V gene are MNHEY and SMNVEV (reference sequence). V was pared by 6 bases and J by 2 bases, with 12 bases between. This CDR3 has 14 amino acids. The CDR3 DNA follows: TGTGCCAGCAGCCCATTACAGCTCACAGATACGCAGTATTTT. Translating it yields CASSPLQLTDTQYF.

The chain has TRBV29-1 and TRBJ2-7; 9 positions agree with TRBD1. The CDR3 runs 15 residues. Looked up from germline, CDR1 is SQVTM and CDR2 is ANQGSEA. V trimming: 1 base; J trimming: 3 bases; junction bases outside the gene matches: 7. The DNA of the CDR3 is TGCAGCGTTGAAGGGTGGACAGGGGCCCGCTACGAGCAGTACTTC. Protein sequence: CSVEGWTGARYEQYF.

The chain has TRBV19 and TRBJ2-2; D gene ambiguous. V was shortened by 2 bases and J by 6 bases, with 10 bases between the two germline ends. This CDR3 region has 14 residues. Germline CDR1 and CDR2: LNHDA and SQIVND (reference sequence). The CDR3 sequence: CASSIRVAAGELFF. The CDR3 coding sequence is TGTGCCAGTAGTATACGAGTGGCGGCCGGGGAGCTGTTTTTT.

The table lists this clone with a count of one. This rearrangement joins TRBV3-1 (or the pseudogene TRBV3-2) to TRBJ1-4; TRBD1 matches 9 bases. The CDR3 runs to 13 residues. Per the germline V gene, CDR1 is LGHDT and CDR2 is YNNKEL (reference sequence). The V and J ends lost 4 bases and 8 bases, in that order; junction bases with no gene match: 2. CDR3 nucleotide sequence: TGTGCCAGCAGCCTGGACAGGGGAGAAAAACTGTTTTTT. Translated, it gives CASSLDRGEKLFF.

The chain links TRBV15 to TRBJ1-5; weak D call: TRBD1 (6 bases). Germline values: CDR1 LNHNV, CDR2 YYDKDF (reference sequence). This CDR3 comprises 15 residues. Trimming shortened V by 1 base and J by 4 bases, and 11 bases separated the two germline ends. CDR3 sequence: CATSRAGVGNQPQHF. The CDR3 DNA reads as TGTGCCACCAGCAGAGCAGGGGTCGGGAATCAGCCCCAGCATTTT. The variable domain in full, completed from reference TRBV15 and TRBJ1-5, reads DAMVIQNPRYQVTQFGKPVTLSCSQTLNHNVMYWYQQKSSQAPKLLFHYYDKDFNNEADTPDNFQSRRPNTSFCFLDIRSPGLGDTAMYLCATSRAGVGNQPQHFGDGTRLSIL.

This chain connects TRBV5-1 to TRBJ1-4; 8 bases line up with TRBD1. Germline V gives CDR1 SGHRS, CDR2 YFSETQ. V was clipped by 0 bases and J by 5 bases; unmatched bases: 3. The CDR3 spans 15 residues. The CDR3 DNA is TGCGCCAGCAGCTTGGGGGACAGGAGAAATGAAAAACTGTTTTTT. It is translated as CASSLGDRRNEKLFF.

The V gene is TRBV6-6, the J gene TRBJ1-4, with 8 bases that match TRBD1. This CDR3 has 12 residues. Trimming at V came to 6 bases and at J to 12 bases, leaving 6 bases not matched to a gene. Germline V lookup: CDR1 MNHNY, CDR2 SVGAGI (reference sequence). CDR3 DNA: TGTGCCAGCAGCGGGACGACAGGGGAACTGTTTTTT. Residues: CASSGTTGELFF.

The V call is TRBV11-3, the J call TRBJ2-1, with D uncertain. The CDR3 runs to 13 residues. CDR1 and CDR2 (germline): SGHNT, YENEEA. V lost 3 bases to trimming and J lost 9 bases, with 12 bases between them. CDR3 in amino acids: CASSLGPVSEQFF. The CDR3 nucleotides are TGTGCCAGCAGCTTGGGCCCAGTTTCTGAGCAGTTCTTC. Looking up the rest from reference TRBV11-3 and TRBJ2-1 gives the full variable domain: EAGVVQSPRYKIIEKKQPVAFWCNPISGHNTLYWYLQNLGQGPELLIRYENEEAVDDSQLPKDRFSAERLKGVDSTLKIQPAELGDSAVYLCASSLGPVSEQFFGPGTRLTVL.

The V call is TRBV18, the J call TRBJ1-1, with unresolved D. Trimming took 0 bases from V and 5 from J, leaving 13 bases between them. CDR3 length: 15 residues. Germline values: CDR1 KGHSH, CDR2 LQKENI. As DNA, the CDR3 is TGTGCCAGCTCACCACCGGCGGGATCGATGACTGAAGCTTTCTTT. Translation: CASSPPAGSMTEAFF.

The chain employs TRBV25-1 and TRBJ2-3; D is perhaps TRBD2 (6 bases). This CDR3 comprises 15 residues. Germline CDR1 and CDR2: MGHDK and SYGVNS. Trimming cost V 8 bases and J 0 bases, with 15 bases left between them. The CDR3 DNA is TGTGCCAGCGGTCGGAGGGGCTATAGCACAGATACGCAGTATTTT. This codes for CASGRRGYSTDTQYF.